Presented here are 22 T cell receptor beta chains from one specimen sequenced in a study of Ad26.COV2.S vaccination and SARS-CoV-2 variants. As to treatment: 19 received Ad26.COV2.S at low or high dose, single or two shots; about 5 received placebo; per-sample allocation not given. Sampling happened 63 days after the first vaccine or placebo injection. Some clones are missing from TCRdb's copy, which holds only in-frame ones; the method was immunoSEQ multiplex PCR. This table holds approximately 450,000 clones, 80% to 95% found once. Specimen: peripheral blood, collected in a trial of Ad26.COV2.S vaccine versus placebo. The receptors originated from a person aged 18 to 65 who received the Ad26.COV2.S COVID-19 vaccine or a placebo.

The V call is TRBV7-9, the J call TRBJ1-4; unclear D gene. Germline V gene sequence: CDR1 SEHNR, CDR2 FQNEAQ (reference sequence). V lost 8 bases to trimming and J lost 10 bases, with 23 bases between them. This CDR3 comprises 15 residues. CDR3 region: CASSTSQQTWGKLFF. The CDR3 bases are TGTGCCAGCTCAACCTCTCAACAAACATGGGGAAAACTGTTTTTT.

The CDR3 loop reads CASSSTGQNTEAFF. The CDR3, as DNA: TGTGCCAGCTCCTCGACAGGGCAGAACACTGAAGCTTTCTTT. V is TRBV18 and J is TRBJ1-1; the match to TRBD1 covers 7 bases. Per germline, CDR1 KGHSH and CDR2 LQKENI. V was pared by 6 bases and J by 1 base, with 5 bases of the junction left unmatched. CDR3 length: 14 residues.

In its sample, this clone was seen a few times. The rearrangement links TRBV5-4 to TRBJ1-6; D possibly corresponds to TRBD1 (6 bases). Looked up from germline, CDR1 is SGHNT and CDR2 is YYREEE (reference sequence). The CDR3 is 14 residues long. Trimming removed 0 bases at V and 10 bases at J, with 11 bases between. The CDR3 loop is CASSLGTGRSPLHF. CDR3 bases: TGTGCCAGCAGCTTGGGAACAGGGCGCTCACCCCTCCACTTT. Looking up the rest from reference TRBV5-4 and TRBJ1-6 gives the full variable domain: ETGVTQSPTHLIKTRGQQVTLRCSSQSGHNTVSWYQQALGQGPQFIFQYYREEENGRGNFPPRFSGLQFPNYSSELNVNALELDDSALYLCASSLGTGRSPLHFGNGTRLTVT.

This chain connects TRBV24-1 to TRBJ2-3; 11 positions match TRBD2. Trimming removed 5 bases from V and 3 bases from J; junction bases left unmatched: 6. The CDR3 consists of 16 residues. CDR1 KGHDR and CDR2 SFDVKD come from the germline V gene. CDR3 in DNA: TGTGCCACCAGTGCCGGGACTAGCGGAACTACAGATACGCAGTATTTT. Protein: CATSAGTSGTTDTQYF.

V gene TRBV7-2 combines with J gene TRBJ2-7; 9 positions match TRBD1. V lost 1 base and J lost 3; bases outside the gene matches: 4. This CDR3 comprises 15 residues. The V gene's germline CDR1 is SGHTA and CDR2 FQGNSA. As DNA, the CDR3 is TGTGCCAGCAGCTTAGAGGGGACAGGGTACTACGAGCAGTACTTC. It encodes CASSLEGTGYYEQYF.

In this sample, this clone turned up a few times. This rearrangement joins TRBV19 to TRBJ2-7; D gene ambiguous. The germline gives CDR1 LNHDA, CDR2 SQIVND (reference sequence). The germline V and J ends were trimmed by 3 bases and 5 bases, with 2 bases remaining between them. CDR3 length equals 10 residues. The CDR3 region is CASSIHEQYF. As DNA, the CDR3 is TGTGCCAGTAGTATCCACGAGCAGTACTTC.

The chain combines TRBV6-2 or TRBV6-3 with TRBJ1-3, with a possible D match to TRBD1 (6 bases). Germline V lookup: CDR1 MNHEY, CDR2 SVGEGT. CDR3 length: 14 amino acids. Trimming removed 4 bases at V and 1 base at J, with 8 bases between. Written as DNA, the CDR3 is TGTGCCAGCAGTTCGGGACATTCTGGAAACACCATATATTTT. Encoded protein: CASSSGHSGNTIYF.

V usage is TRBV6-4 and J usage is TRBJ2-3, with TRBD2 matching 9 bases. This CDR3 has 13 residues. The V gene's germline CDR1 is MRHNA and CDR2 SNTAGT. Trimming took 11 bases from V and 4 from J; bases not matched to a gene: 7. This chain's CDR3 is CASLGLAADTQYF. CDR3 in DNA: TGTGCCTCTTTGGGACTAGCAGCAGATACGCAGTATTTT.

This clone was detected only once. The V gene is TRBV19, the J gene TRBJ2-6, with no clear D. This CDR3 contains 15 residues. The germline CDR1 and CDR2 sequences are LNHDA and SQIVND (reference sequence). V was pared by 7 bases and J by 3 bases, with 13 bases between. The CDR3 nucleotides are TGTGCCAGTACCTCTCGAGGCGGTGGGGCCAACGTCCTGACTTTC. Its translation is CASTSRGGGANVLTF.

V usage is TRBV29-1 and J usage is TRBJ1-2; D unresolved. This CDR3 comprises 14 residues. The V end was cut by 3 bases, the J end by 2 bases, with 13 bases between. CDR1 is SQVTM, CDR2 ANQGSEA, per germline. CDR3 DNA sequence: TGCAGCGTTGACATCACTCCGGGCAACTATGGCTACACCTTC. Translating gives CSVDITPGNYGYTF.

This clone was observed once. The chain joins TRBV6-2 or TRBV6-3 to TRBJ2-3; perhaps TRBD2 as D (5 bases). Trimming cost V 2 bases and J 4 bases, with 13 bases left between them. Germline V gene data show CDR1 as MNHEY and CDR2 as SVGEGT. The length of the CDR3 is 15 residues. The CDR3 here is CASSYLSPRADTQYF. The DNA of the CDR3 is TGTGCCAGCAGTTACCTAAGCCCGAGGGCAGATACGCAGTATTTT.

The CDR3 bases are TGTGCCAGTACGGACAGTTTGAACACTGAAGCTTTCTTT. Protein sequence: CASTDSLNTEAFF. The chain combines TRBV19 with TRBJ1-1, with D tentatively TRBD1 (6 bases). CDR3 size: 13 residues. Germline V gene lookup returns CDR1 LNHDA and CDR2 SQIVND (reference sequence). Trimming cost V 7 bases and J 0 bases, with 9 bases left between them.

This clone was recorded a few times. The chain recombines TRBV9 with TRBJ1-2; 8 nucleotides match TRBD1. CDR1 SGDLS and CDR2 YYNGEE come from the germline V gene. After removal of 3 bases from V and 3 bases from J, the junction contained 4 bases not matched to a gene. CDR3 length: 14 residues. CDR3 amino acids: CASSGPGGYYGYTF. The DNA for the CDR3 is TGTGCCAGCAGCGGTCCAGGGGGCTACTATGGCTACACCTTC.

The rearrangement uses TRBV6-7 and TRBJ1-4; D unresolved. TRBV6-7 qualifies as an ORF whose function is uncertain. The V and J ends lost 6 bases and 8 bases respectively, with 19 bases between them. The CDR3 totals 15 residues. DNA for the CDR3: TGTGCCAGCAGCTGTCTAAGGGCAGGAAGGGAAAAACTGTTTTTT. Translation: CASSCLRAGREKLFF.

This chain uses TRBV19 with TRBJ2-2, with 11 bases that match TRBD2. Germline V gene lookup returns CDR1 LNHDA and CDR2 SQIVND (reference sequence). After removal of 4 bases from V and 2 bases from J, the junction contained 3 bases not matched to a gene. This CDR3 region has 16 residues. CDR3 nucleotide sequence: TGTGCCAGTAGTAGACTAGCGGGACCAAACACCGGGGAGCTGTTTTTT. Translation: CASSRLAGPNTGELFF.

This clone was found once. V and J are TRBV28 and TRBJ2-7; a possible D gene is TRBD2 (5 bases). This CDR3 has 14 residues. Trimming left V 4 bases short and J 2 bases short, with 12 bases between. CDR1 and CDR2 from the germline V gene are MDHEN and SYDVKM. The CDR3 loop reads CASSSGIVTYEQYF. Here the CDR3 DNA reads TGTGCCAGCAGTTCCGGGATAGTTACCTACGAGCAGTACTTC.

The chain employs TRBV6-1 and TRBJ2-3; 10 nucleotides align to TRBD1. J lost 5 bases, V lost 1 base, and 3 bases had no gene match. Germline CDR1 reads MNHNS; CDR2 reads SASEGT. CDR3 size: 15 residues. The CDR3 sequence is CASSEDGTGEDTQYF. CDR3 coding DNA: TGTGCCAGCAGTGAAGACGGGACAGGGGAAGATACGCAGTATTTT.

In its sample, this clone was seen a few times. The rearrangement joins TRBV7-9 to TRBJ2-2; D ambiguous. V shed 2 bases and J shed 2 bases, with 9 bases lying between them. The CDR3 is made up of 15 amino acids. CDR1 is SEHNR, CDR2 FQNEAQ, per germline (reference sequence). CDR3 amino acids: CASSLRALNTGELFF. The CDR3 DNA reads TGTGCCAGCAGCTTAAGGGCGCTTAACACCGGGGAGCTGTTTTTT. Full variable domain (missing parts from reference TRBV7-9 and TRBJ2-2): DTGVSQNPRHKITKRGQNVTFRCDPISEHNRLYWYRQTLGQGPEFLTYFQNEAQLEKSRLLSDRFSAERPKGSFSTLEIQRTEQGDSAMYLCASSLRALNTGELFFGEGSRLTVL.

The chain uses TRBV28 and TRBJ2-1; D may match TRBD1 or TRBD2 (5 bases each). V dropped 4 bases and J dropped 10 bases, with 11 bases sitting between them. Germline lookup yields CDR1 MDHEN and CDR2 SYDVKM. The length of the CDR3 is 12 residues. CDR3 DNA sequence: TGTGCCAGCAGTTCTCCGGGGCGCGAGCAGTTCTTC. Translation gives CASSSPGREQFF.

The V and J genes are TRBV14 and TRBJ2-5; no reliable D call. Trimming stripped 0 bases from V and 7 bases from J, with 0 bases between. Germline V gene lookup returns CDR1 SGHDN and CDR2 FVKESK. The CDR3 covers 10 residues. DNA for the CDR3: TGTGCCAGCAGCCAAGAGACCCAGTACTTC. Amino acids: CASSQETQYF.

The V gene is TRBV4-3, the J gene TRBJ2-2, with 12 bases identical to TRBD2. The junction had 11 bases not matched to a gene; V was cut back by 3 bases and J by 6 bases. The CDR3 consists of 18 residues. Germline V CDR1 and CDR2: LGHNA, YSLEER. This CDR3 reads CASSQETSGSLGAGELFF. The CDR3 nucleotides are TGCGCCAGCAGCCAGGAGACTAGCGGGAGTTTAGGGGCCGGGGAGCTGTTTTTT.

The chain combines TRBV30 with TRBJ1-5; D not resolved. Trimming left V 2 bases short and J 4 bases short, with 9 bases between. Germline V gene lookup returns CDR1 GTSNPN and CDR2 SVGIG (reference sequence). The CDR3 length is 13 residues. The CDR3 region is CAWSSQSNQPQHF. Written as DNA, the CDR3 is TGTGCCTGGAGTTCCCAGTCTAATCAGCCCCAGCATTTT.